This TCR beta chain was observed in a study of blood T cell repertoires in COVID-19. For the study at large: Specimens from acute and convalescent COVID-19 originated in the United States, Italy and Spain. In each case, the material was cDNA or gDNA derived from T cells, B-cell-depleted T cells, or PBMCs.

The CDR3 is 14 residues long. V was clipped by 4 bases and J by 7 bases; unmatched bases: 6. Germline V gives CDR1 SGHAT, CDR2 FQNNGV. Authors' analysis steps: Amplifying reference gene primers gave estimates of nucleated cell counts. Here immunoSEQ multiplex PCR was the method, and the copy in TCRdb shows in-frame clones only, minus some. V, J and clone size are those of that table, while D and trimming were read from the DNA. The sample consists of roughly 52,000 clones, 86% of them appearing once. Input material: peripheral blood. The receptor was derived from a woman aged 80 or older with acute or convalescent COVID-19. V gene TRBV11-2 combines with J gene TRBJ2-1; 8 bases agree with TRBD2. The CDR3 is CASSSQLAANEQFF. CDR3 DNA: TGTGCCAGCAGCTCCCAACTAGCGGCGAATGAGCAGTTCTTC. Using reference TRBV11-2 and TRBJ2-1 for the parts outside the CDR3, the full variable domain is EAGVAQSPRYKIIEKRQSVAFWCNPISGHATLYWYQQILGQGPKLLIQFQNNGVVDDSQLPKDRFSAERLKGVDSTLKIQPAKLEDSAVYLCASSSQLAANEQFFGPGTRLTVL.